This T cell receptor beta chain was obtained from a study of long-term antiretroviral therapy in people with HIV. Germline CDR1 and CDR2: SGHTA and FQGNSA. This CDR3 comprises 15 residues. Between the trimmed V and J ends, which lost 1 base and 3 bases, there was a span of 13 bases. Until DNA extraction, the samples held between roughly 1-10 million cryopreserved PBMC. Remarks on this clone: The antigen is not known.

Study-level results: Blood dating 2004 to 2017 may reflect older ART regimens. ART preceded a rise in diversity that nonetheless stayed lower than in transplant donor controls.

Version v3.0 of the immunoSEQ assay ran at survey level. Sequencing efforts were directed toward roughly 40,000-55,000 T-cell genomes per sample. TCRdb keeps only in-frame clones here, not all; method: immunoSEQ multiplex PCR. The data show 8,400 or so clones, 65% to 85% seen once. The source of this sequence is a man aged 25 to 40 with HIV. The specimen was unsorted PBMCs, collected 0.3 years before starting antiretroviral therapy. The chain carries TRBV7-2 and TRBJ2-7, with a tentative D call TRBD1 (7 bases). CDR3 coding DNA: TGTGCCAGCAGCTTAGGTGCAGGGGGAGGCTACGAGCAGTACTTC. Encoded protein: CASSLGAGGGYEQYF.